This T cell receptor beta chain was profiled in a study of blood T cell repertoires in COVID-19. About the study: T cells, B-cell-depleted T cells, or PBMCs supplied cDNA or gDNA.

This clone was recorded many times. V lost 2 bases, J lost 2 bases, and 12 bases lay in between. The length of the CDR3 is 15 residues. Germline lookup yields CDR1 SGHDT and CDR2 YYEEEE. In the authors' methods: How many nucleated cells were present was estimated from reference gene primer amplification. The repertoire was sequenced with immunoSEQ multiplex PCR; TCRdb's copy has only in-frame clones and lacks some. That table supplies the V and J calls and clone size; D and trimming were determined from the DNA. Of roughly 130,000 clones listed, approximately 87% were seen once; the top ten hold approximately 4%.

The chain is built from TRBV5-6 and TRBJ2-3; D possibly corresponds to TRBD2 (5 bases). The sample comprised peripheral blood. The sequence was collected from a woman aged 60-70 years with acute or convalescent COVID-19. CDR3 sequence (DNA): TGTGCCAGCAGCTTCCCTGGAGGATACACAGATACGCAGTATTTT. Protein product: CASSFPGGYTDTQYF. Variable domain in full (rest from reference TRBV5-6 and TRBJ2-3): DAGVTQSPTHLIKTRGQQVTLRCSPKSGHDTVSWYQQALGQGPQFIFQYYEEEERQRGNFPDRFSGHQFPNYSSELNVNALLLGDSALYLCASSFPGGYTDTQYFGPGTRLTVL.